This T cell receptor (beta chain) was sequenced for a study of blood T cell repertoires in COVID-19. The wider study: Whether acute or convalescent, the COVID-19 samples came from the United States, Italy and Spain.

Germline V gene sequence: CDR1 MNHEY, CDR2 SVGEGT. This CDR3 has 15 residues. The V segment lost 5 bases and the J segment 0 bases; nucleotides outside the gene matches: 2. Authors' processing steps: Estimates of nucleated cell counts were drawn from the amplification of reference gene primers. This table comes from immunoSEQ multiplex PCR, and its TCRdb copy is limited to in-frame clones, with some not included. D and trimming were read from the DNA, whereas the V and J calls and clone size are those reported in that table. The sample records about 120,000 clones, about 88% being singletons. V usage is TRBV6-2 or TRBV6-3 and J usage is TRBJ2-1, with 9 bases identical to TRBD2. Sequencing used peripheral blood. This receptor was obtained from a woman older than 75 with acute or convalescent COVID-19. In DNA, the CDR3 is TGTGCCAGCAGTCGAGCGGGGGGCTCCTACAATGAGCAGTTCTTC. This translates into CASSRAGGSYNEQFF.